These 4 T cell receptor beta chains were sequenced from one sample in a study of blood T cell repertoires in COVID-19. Sequencing was performed with immunoSEQ multiplex PCR; in TCRdb, only in-frame clones are kept and a portion is missing. There are some 200,000 clones in the sample; around four fifths occur only once, and about 0.95% lies in the top ten. The sequencing input was peripheral blood. The receptor set was obtained from a man in his sixties with COVID-19, enrolled during active disease.

The chain has TRBV6-5 and TRBJ1-4, with no clear D. Per the germline V gene, CDR1 is MNHEY and CDR2 is SVGAGI. The ends were cut back, 7 bases at V and 7 bases at J, with 10 bases in the middle. There are 12 residues in the CDR3. This CDR3 reads CASTTTSEKLFF. Here the CDR3 DNA reads TGTGCCAGCACCACTACCAGTGAAAAACTGTTTTTT.

V and J are TRBV9 and TRBJ2-5, with D possibly matching TRBD1 (6 bases). V dropped 0 bases and J dropped 3 bases, with 12 bases sitting between them. The V gene's germline CDR1 is SGDLS and CDR2 YYNGEE. This CDR3 has 15 residues. DNA of the CDR3: TGTGCCAGCAGCGTAGAAAACAGGGCTAAAGAGACCCAGTACTTC. It encodes CASSVENRAKETQYF.

The chain combines TRBV5-4 with TRBJ2-5, with TRBD1 identical over 7 bases. V was pared by 4 bases and J by 2 bases, with 8 bases of the junction left unmatched. The CDR3 is 15 residues long. Germline loops: CDR1 SGHNT, CDR2 YYREEE (reference sequence). CDR3 loop: CASSVGTVIQETQYF. CDR3 in DNA: TGTGCCAGCAGCGTAGGGACAGTGATACAAGAGACCCAGTACTTC.

This sequence joins TRBV2 and TRBJ1-2; D gene uncertain. V dropped 4 bases and J dropped 0 bases, with 9 bases sitting between them. The CDR3 spans 14 residues. The germline V gene encodes CDR1 SNHLY and CDR2 FYNNEI. The CDR3 loop reads CASSGAVSNYGYTF. CDR3 nucleotide sequence: TGTGCCAGCAGTGGGGCAGTCTCTAACTATGGCTACACCTTC.